This T cell receptor (beta chain) was found in a study of blood T cell repertoires in COVID-19. Study context: The United States, Italy and Spain provided the acute and convalescent COVID-19 samples. In each case, the material was cDNA or gDNA derived from T cells, B-cell-depleted T cells, or PBMCs.

Authors' processing steps: Nucleated cell counts were estimated from reference gene primer amplification. Sequencing used immunoSEQ multiplex PCR; TCRdb keeps in-frame clones, though not all of them. The V and J calls and clone size are taken from that table; D and trimming were inferred from the DNA. The repertoire holds a few hundred thousand clones, with about 80% as singletons. Germline lookup yields CDR1 LNHDA and CDR2 SQIVND (reference sequence). The CDR3 is 14 residues long. V was clipped by 3 bases and J by 3 bases, with 11 bases between them. This chain uses TRBV19 with TRBJ1-1; a possible D gene is TRBD1 (5 bases). This TCR was sampled from a woman between 55 and 75 years old with acute or convalescent COVID-19. The specimen was peripheral blood. CDR3 in DNA: TGTGCCAGTAGTATGGGCAGGGTTGACACTGAAGCTTTCTTT. Residues: CASSMGRVDTEAFF.